This T cell receptor beta chain was recorded in a study of blood T cell repertoires in COVID-19. On the study more broadly: Material from acute and convalescent COVID-19 was sourced from the United States, Italy and Spain. The cDNA or gDNA used as material had been derived from T cells, B-cell-depleted T cells, or PBMCs.

This CDR3 has 16 residues. Germline values: CDR1 KGHDR, CDR2 SFDVKD. J was trimmed by 6 bases and V by 0 bases; bases with no gene match: 5. Per the original methods: By means of reference gene primer amplification, nucleated cell counts were estimated. Profiled with immunoSEQ multiplex PCR; TCRdb holds only in-frame clones, not every one. The V and J calls and clone size come from that table; D and trimming were worked out from the DNA. The data hold a few hundred thousand clones, with about four fifths observed a single time. The receptor comes from a woman younger than 30 with acute or convalescent COVID-19. The sample was peripheral blood. The chain uses TRBV24-1 and TRBJ2-1, with TRBD2 matching 9 bases. The CDR3: CATSDLGLAGSNEQFF. The CDR3 DNA follows: TGTGCCACCAGTGATTTGGGGCTAGCGGGAAGCAATGAGCAGTTCTTC.